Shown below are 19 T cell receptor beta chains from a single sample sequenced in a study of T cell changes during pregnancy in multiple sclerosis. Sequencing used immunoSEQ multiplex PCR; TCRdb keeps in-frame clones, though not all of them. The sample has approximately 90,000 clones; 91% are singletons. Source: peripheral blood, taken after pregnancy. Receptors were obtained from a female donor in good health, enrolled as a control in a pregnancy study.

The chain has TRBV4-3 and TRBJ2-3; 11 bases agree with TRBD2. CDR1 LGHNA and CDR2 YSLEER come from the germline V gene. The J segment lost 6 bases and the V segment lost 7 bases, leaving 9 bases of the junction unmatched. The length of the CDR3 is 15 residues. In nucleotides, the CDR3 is TGCGCCAGCAAAGGGACTAGCGGAGAGACGGATACGCAGTATTTT. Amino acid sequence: CASKGTSGETDTQYF.

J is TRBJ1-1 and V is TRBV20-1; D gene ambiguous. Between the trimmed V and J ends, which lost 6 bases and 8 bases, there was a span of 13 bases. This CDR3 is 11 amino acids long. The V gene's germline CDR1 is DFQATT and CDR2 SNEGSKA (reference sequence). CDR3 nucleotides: TGCAGTGCCTCCTCGCCCGGGGAAGCTTTCTTT. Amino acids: CSASSPGEAFF.

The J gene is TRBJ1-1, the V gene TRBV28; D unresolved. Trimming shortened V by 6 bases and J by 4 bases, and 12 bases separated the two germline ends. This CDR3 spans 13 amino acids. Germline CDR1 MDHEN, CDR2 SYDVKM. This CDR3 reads CASRFTVGTEAFF. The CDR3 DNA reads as TGTGCCAGCAGATTTACAGTGGGCACTGAAGCTTTCTTT.

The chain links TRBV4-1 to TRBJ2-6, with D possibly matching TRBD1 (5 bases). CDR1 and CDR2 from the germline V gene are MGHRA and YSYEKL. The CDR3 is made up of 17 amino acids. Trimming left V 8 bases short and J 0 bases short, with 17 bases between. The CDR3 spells CASAFSQELSGANVLTF. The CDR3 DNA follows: TGCGCCAGCGCTTTCTCACAGGAGCTCTCTGGGGCCAACGTCCTGACTTTC.

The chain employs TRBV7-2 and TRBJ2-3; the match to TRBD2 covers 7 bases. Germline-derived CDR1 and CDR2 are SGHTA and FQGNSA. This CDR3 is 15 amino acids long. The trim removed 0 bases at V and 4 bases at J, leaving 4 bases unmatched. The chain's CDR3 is CASSLALAGADTQYF. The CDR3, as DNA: TGTGCCAGCAGCTTAGCATTGGCGGGGGCAGATACGCAGTATTTT.

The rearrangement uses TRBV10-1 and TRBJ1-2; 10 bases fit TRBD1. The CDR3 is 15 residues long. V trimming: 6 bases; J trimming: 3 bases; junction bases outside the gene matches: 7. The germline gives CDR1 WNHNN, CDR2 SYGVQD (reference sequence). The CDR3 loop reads CASRPGTGVDYGYTF. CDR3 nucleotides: TGCGCCAGCAGACCCGGGACAGGGGTAGACTATGGCTACACCTTC.

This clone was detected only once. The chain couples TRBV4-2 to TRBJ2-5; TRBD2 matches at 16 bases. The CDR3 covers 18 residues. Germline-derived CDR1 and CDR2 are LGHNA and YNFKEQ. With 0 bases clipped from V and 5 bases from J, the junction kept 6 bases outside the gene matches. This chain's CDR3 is CASSQEGTSGGAWETQYF. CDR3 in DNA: TGTGCCAGCAGCCAAGAGGGGACTAGCGGGGGGGCCTGGGAGACCCAGTACTTC.

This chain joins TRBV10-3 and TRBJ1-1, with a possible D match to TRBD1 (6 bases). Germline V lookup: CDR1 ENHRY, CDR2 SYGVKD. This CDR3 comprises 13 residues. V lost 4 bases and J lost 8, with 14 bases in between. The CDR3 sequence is CAISVGADREAFF. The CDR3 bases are TGTGCCATCAGTGTGGGGGCAGATAGGGAAGCTTTCTTT.

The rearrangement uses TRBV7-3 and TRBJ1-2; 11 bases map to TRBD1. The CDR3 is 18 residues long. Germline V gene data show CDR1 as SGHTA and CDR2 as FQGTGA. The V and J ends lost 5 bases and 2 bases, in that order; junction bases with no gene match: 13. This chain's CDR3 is CASSRDRGKALWNYGYTF. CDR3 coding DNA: TGTGCCAGCAGCCGGGACAGGGGGAAAGCGTTGTGGAACTATGGCTACACCTTC.

This chain's CDR3 is CAWTPRGVDGYTF. CDR3 DNA sequence: TGTGCCTGGACCCCTCGGGGGGTCGATGGCTACACCTTC. The J gene is TRBJ1-2, the V gene TRBV30, with a weak D call TRBD1 (5 bases). The CDR3 covers 13 residues. Trimming took off 4 bases at V and 6 bases at J, with 15 bases between the two ends. Germline CDR1 reads GTSNPN; CDR2 reads SVGIG (reference sequence).

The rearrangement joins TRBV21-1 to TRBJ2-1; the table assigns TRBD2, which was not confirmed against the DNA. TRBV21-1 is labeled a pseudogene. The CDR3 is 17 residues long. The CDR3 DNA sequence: TGTGCCAGCAGCAAGTCGGGGGAAAGACGGTTACCGGATGAGCAGTTCTTC. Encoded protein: CASSKSGERRLPDEQFF.

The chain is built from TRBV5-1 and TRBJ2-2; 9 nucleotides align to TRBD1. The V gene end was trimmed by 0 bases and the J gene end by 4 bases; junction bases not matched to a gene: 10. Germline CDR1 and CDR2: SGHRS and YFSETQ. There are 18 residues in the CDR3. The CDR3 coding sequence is TGCGCCAGCAGCTTGGAACCGATTTCGGACAGGGGCACCGGGGAGCTGTTTTTT. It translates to CASSLEPISDRGTGELFF.

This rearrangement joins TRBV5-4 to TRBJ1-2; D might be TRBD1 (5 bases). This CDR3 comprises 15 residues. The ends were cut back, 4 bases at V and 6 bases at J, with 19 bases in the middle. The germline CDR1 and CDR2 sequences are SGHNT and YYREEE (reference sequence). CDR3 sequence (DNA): TGTGCCAGCAGCCGTCACGGGGGAGGAGAAGATGGCTACACCTTC. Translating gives CASSRHGGGEDGYTF.

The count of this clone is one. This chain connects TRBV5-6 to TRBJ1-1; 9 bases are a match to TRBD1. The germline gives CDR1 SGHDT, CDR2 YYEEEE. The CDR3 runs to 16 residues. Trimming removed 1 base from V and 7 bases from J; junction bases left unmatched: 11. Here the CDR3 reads CASSLKIRDRALEAFF. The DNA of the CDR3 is TGTGCCAGCAGCTTGAAGATCAGGGACAGGGCCCTTGAAGCTTTCTTT.

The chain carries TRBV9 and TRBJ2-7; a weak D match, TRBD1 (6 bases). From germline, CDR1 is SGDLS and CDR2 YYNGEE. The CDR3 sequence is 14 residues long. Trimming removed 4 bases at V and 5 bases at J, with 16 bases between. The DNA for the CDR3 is TGTGCCAGCAGCTCCCTAACAGGGTTGGACGAGCAGTACTTC. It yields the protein CASSSLTGLDEQYF. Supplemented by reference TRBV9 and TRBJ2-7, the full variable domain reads DSGVTQTPKHLITATGQRVTLRCSPRSGDLSVYWYQQSLDQGLQFLIQYYNGEERAKGNILERFSAQQFPDLHSELNLSSLELGDSALYFCASSSLTGLDEQYFGPGTRLTVT.

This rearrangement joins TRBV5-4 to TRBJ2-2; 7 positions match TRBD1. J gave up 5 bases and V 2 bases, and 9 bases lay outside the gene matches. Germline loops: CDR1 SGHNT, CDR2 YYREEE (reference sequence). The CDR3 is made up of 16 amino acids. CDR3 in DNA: TGTGCCAGCAGCTTAGGCACACAGGGGTGGACCGGGGAGCTGTTTTTT. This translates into CASSLGTQGWTGELFF.

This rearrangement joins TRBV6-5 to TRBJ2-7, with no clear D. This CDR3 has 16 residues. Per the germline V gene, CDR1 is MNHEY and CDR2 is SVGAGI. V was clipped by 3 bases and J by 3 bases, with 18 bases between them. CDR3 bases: TGTGCCAGCAGTTATTCCACCGGGTCCTTGGGCTACGAGCAGTACTTC. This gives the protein CASSYSTGSLGYEQYF.

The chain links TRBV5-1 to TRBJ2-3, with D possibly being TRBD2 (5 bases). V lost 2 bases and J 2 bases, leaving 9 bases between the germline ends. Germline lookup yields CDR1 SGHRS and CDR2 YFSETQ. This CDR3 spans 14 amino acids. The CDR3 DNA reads TGCGCCAGCAGCTTTTCTAGCCCCACAGATACGCAGTATTTT. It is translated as CASSFSSPTDTQYF. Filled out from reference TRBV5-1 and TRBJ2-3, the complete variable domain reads KAGVTQTPRYLIKTRGQQVTLSCSPISGHRSVSWYQQTPGQGLQFLFEYFSETQRNKGNFPGRFSGRQFSNSRSEMNVSTLELGDSALYLCASSFSSPTDTQYFGPGTRLTVL.

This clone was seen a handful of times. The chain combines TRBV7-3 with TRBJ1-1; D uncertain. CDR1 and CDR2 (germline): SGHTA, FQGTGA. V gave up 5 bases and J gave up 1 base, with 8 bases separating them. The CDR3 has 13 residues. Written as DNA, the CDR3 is TGTGCCAGCAGCCCGATACAGAACACTGAAGCTTTCTTT. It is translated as CASSPIQNTEAFF. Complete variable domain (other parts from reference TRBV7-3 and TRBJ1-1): GAGVSQTPSNKVTEKGKYVELRCDPISGHTALYWYRQSLGQGPEFLIYFQGTGAADDSGLPNDRFFAVRPEGSVSTLKIQRTERGDSAVYLCASSPIQNTEAFFGQGTRLTVV.